This TCR beta chain was documented in a study of blood T cell repertoires in COVID-19. Turning to the study itself: Samples representing acute and convalescent COVID-19 were sourced from the United States, Italy and Spain.

This CDR3 is built from 18 residues. V lost 4 bases, J lost 2 bases, and 15 bases stayed unmatched. Germline assignment: CDR1 SGHRS and CDR2 YFSETQ. Per the original data handling: Cell counts per sample came from amplifying reference gene primers. TCRdb keeps only in-frame clones here, not all; method: immunoSEQ multiplex PCR. The V and J calls and clone size come from that table; D and trimming were worked out from the DNA. The top ten hold roughly 0.56% of the sample, which has about 200,000 clones, nearly 90% seen once. Specimen: peripheral blood. V and J are TRBV5-1 and TRBJ2-7; 10 bases agree with TRBD2. The sequence came from a man in his forties or fifties with acute or convalescent COVID-19. CDR3 sequence: CASSDGYTSGTRTYEQYF. The CDR3, as DNA: TGCGCCAGCAGCGATGGTTACACTAGCGGGACAAGGACCTACGAGCAGTACTTC. Full variable domain (remainder filled in from reference TRBV5-1 and TRBJ2-7): KAGVTQTPRYLIKTRGQQVTLSCSPISGHRSVSWYQQTPGQGLQFLFEYFSETQRNKGNFPGRFSGRQFSNSRSEMNVSTLELGDSALYLCASSDGYTSGTRTYEQYFGPGTRLTVT.